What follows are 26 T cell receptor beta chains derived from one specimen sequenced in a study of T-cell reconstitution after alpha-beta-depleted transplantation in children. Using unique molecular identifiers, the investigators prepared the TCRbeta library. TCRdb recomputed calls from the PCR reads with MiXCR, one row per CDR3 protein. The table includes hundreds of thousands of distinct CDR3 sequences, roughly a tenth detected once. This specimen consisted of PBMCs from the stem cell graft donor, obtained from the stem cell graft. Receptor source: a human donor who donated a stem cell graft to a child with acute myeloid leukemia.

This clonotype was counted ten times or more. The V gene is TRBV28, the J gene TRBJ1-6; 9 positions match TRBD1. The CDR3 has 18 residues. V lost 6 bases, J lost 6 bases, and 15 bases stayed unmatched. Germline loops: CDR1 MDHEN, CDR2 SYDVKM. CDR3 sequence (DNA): TGTGCCAGCAGATTTCCGGGACAGGGTCTACTGTTTAATTCACCCCTCCACTTT. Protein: CASRFPGQGLLFNSPLHF.

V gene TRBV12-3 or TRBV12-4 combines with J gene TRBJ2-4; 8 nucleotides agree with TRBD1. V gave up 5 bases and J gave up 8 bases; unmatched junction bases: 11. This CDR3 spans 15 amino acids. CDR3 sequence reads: CASSATQGGFHIQYF. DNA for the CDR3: TGTGCCAGCAGTGCTACACAGGGGGGCTTCCACATTCAGTACTTC.

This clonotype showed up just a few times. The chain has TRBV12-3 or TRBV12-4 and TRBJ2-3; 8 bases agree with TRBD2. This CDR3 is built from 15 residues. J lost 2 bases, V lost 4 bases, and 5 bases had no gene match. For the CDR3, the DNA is TGTGCCAGCAGTTCCGTAGCGGGGTACACAGATACGCAGTATTTT. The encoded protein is CASSSVAGYTDTQYF.

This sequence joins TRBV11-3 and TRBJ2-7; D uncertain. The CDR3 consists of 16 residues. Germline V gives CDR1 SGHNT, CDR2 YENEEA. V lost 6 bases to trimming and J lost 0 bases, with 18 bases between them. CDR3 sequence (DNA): TGTGCCAGCAGGGCCTTTTGGGCCCGAAGCTCCTACGAGCAGTACTTC. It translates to CASRAFWARSSYEQYF. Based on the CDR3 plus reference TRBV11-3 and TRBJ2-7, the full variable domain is EAGVVQSPRYKIIEKKQPVAFWCNPISGHNTLYWYLQNLGQGPELLIRYENEEAVDDSQLPKDRFSAERLKGVDSTLKIQPAELGDSAVYLCASRAFWARSSYEQYFGPGTRLTVT.

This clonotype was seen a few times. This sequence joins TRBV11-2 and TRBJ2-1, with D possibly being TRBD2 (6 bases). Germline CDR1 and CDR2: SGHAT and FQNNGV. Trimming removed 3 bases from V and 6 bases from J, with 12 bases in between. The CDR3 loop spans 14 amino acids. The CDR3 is CASSFLSAGNEQFF. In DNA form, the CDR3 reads TGTGCCAGCAGCTTCCTCTCAGCGGGCAATGAGCAGTTCTTC. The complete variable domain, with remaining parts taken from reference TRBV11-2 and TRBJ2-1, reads EAGVAQSPRYKIIEKRQSVAFWCNPISGHATLYWYQQILGQGPKLLIQFQNNGVVDDSQLPKDRFSAERLKGVDSTLKIQPAKLEDSAVYLCASSFLSAGNEQFFGPGTRLTVL.

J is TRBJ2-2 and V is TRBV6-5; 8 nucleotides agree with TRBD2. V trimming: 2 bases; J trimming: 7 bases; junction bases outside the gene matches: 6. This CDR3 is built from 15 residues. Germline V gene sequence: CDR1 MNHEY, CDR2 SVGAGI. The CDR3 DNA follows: TGTGCCAGCAGTTACGCTAGCGGGTCTGGCGGGGAGCTGTTTTTT. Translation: CASSYASGSGGELFF.

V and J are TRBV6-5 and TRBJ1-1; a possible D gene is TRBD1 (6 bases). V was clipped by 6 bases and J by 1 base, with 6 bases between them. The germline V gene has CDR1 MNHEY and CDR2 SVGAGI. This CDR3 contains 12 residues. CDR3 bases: TGTGCCAGCAGACAGGGGAACACTGAAGCTTTCTTT. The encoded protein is CASRQGNTEAFF.

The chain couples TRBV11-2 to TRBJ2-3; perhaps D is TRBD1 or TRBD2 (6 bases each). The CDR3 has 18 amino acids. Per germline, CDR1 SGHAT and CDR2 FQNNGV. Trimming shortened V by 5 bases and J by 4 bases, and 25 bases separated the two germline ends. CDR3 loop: CASSLRLAEGGKSDTQYF. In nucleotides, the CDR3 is TGTGCCAGCAGCCTGAGACTCGCGGAGGGGGGAAAATCAGATACGCAGTATTTT.

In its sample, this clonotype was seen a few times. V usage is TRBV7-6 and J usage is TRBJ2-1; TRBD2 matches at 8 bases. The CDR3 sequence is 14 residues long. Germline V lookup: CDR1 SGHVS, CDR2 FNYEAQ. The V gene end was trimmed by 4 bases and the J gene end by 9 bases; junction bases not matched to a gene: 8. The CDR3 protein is CASSSSGGPGEQFF. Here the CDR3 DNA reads TGTGCCAGCAGCTCATCGGGAGGGCCTGGTGAGCAGTTCTTC. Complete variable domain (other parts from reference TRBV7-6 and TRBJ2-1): GAGVSQSPRYKVTKRGQDVALRCDPISGHVSLYWYRQALGQGPEFLTYFNYEAQQDKSGLPNDRFSAERPEGSISTLTIQRTEQRDSAMYRCASSSSGGPGEQFFGPGTRLTVL.

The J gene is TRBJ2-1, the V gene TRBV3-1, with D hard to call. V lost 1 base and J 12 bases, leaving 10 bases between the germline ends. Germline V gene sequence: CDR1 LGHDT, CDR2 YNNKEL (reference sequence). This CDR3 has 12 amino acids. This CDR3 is CASSQGARPQFF. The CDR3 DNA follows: TGTGCCAGCAGCCAAGGCGCCCGTCCGCAGTTCTTC.

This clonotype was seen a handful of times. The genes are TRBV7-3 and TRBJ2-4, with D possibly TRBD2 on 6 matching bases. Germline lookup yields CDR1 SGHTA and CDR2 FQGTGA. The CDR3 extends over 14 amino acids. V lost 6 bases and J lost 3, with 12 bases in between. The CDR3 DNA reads TGTGCCAGCAGTCCGGGCGGGGACAAAAACATTCAGTACTTC. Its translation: CASSPGGDKNIQYF.

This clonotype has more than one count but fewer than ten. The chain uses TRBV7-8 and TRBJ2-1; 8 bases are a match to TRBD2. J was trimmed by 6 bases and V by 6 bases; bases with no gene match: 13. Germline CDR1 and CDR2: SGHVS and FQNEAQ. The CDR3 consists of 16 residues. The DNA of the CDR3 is TGTGCCAGCAGGTACCGAGCGGGAGATCTATTCAATGAGCAGTTCTTC. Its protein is CASRYRAGDLFNEQFF. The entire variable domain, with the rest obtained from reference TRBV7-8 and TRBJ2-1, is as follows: GAGVSQSPRYKVAKRGQDVALRCDPISGHVSLFWYQQALGQGPEFLTYFQNEAQLDKSGLPSDRFFAERPEGSVSTLKIQRTQQEDSAVYLCASRYRAGDLFNEQFFGPGTRLTVL.

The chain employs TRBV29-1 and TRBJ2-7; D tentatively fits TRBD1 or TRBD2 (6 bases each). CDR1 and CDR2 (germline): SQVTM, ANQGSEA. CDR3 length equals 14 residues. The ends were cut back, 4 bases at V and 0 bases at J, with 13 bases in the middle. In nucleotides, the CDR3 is TGCAGCGTTGGATCGGGGGCTGGCTCCTACGAGCAGTACTTC. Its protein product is CSVGSGAGSYEQYF.

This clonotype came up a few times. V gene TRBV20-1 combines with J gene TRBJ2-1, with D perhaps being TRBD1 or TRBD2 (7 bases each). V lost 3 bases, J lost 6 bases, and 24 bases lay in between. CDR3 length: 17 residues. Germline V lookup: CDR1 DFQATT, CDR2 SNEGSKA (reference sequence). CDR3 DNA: TGCAGTGCTAGGCAGGGGGGGCGGGAAGGAGGGGGCAATGAGCAGTTCTTC. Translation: CSARQGGREGGGNEQFF.

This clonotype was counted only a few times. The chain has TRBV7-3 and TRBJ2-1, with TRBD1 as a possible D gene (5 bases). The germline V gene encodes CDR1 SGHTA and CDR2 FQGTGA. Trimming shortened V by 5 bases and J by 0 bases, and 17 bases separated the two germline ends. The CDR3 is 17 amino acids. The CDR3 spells CASSLTSGIYSYNEQFF. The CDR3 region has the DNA TGTGCCAGCAGCCTGACCTCAGGGATTTACTCCTACAATGAGCAGTTCTTC.

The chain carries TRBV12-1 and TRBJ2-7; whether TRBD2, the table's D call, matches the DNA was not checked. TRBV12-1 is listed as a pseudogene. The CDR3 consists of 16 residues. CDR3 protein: CASSFRSPVMVYEQYF. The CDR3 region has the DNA TGTGCCAGCAGCTTTCGCTCTCCCGTAATGGTCTACGAGCAGTACTTC.

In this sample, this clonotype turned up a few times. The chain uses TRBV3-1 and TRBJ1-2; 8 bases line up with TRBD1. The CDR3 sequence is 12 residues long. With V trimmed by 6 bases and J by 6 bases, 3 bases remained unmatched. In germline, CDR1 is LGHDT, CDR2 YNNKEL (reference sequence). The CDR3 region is CASSSGGDGYTF. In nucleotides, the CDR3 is TGTGCCAGCAGTTCAGGGGGCGATGGCTACACCTTC. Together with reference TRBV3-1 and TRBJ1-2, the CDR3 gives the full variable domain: DTAVSQTPKYLVTQMGNDKSIKCEQNLGHDTMYWYKQDSKKFLKIMFSYNNKELIINETVPNRFSPKSPDKAHLNLHINSLELGDSAVYFCASSSGGDGYTFGSGTRLTVV.

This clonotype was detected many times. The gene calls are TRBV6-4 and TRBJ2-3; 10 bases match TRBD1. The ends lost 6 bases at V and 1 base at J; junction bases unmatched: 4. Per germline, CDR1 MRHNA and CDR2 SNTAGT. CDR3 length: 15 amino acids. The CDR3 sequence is CASSSGTGGTDTQYF. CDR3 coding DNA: TGTGCCAGCAGCTCCGGGACAGGGGGCACAGATACGCAGTATTTT.

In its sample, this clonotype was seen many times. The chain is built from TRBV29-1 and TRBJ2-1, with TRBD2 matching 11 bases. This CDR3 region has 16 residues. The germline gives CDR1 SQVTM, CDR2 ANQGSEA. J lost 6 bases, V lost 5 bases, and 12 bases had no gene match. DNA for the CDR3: TGCAGCGTTCCTCCCACCGGGACTAGCGGCGTCAATGAGCAGTTCTTC. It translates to CSVPPTGTSGVNEQFF.

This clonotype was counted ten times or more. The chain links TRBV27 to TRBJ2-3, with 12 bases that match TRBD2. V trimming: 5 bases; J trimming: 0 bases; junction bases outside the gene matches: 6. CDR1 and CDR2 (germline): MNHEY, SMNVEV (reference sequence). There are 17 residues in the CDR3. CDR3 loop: CASSPGLAGTSTDTQYF. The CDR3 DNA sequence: TGTGCCAGCAGTCCCGGACTAGCGGGGACTAGCACAGATACGCAGTATTTT.

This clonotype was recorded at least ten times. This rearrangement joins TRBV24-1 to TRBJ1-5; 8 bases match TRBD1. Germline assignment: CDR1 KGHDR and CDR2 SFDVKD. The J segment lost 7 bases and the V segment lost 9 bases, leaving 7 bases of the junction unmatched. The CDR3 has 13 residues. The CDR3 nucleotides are TGTGCCACCTCCGAGACAGGGGTACAGCCCCAGCATTTT. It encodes CATSETGVQPQHF.

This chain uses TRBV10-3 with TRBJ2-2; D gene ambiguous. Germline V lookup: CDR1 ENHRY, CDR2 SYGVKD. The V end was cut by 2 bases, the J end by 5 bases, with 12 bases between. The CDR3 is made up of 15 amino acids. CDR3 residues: CAISETGRRTGELFF. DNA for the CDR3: TGTGCCATCAGTGAGACCGGACGGCGGACCGGGGAGCTGTTTTTT.

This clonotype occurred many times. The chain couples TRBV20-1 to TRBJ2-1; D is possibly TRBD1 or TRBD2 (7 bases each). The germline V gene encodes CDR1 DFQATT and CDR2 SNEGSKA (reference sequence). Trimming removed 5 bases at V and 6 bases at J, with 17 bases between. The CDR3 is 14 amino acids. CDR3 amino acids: CSAPLAKGANEQFF. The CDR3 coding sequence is TGCAGTGCTCCACTAGCGAAGGGGGCCAATGAGCAGTTCTTC.

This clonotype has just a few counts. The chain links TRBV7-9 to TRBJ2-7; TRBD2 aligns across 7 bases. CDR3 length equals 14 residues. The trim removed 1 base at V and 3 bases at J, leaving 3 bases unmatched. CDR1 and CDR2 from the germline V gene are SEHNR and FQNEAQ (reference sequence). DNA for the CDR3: TGTGCCAGCAGCTTAGACGGGGGGAACTACGAGCAGTACTTC. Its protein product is CASSLDGGNYEQYF.

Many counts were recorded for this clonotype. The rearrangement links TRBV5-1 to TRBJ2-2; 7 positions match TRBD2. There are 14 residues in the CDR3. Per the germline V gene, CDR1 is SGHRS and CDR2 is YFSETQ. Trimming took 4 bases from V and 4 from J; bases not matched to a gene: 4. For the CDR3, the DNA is TGCGCCAGCAGCCCCCGGACTAGCACCGGGGAGCTGTTTTTT. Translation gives CASSPRTSTGELFF.

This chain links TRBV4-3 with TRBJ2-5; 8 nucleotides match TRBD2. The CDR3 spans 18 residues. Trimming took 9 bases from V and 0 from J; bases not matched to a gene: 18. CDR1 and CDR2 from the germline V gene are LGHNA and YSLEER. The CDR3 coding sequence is TGCGCCAGGGAGGGACTAGTGGTGGGGGATCGGAACCAAGAGACCCAGTACTTC. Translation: CAREGLVVGDRNQETQYF.